This entry features one T cell receptor beta chain sequence. Per germline, CDR1 SQVTM and CDR2 ANQGSEA. V shed 6 bases, J shed 9 bases, and the junction held 12 bases outside the gene matches. The CDR3 covers 15 residues. The sample comes from a study of siplizumab effects on memory and regulatory T cells. Method: immunoSEQ multiplex PCR; TCRdb's copy keeps in-frame clones and lacks some. The sample lists 99,000 or so clones; over 90% were seen once. The chain joins TRBV29-1 to TRBJ2-1; 12 bases are shared with TRBD2. This clonotype originated in a human donor in good health. The specimen was Tregs sorted from blood. CDR3: CSVKGLAGPWGEQFF. The CDR3 DNA is TGCAGCGTCAAAGGACTAGCGGGACCGTGGGGTGAGCAGTTCTTC.